Here is one T cell receptor (beta chain) with its context. Seattle patients were enrolled during active infection and followed longitudinally. This entry is derived from a study of blood T cell repertoires in COVID-19. Background on the study: From the United States, Italy and Spain came samples of acute and convalescent COVID-19. Sample material is recorded as cDNA or gDNA derived from T cells, B-cell-depleted T cells, or PBMCs.

Original data processing: Counts of nucleated cells, estimated from reference gene primer amplification, were obtained. Generated by immunoSEQ multiplex PCR, the TCRdb table keeps only in-frame clones and is missing some. The V and J calls and clone size come from that table; D and trimming were worked out from the DNA. The table has about 54,000 clones, around 90% seen once; the top ten hold approximately 3.6%. V shed 7 bases and J shed 4 bases, with 13 bases lying between them. The CDR3 sequence is 12 residues long. Germline-derived CDR1 and CDR2 are SQVTM and ANQGSEA. This sequence joins TRBV29-1 and TRBJ1-2; D may be TRBD1 (5 bases). This receptor was identified in a middle-aged man with COVID-19, enrolled during active disease. Sequenced sample: peripheral blood. The CDR3 region has the DNA TGCAGCGCCGGAGGGACGAGCTATGGCTACACCTTC. Encoded protein: CSAGGTSYGYTF.